A single sample is the source of the 20 T cell receptor beta chains below, sequenced in a study of graft-versus-host responses after intestinal transplantation. Data came from immunoSEQ multiplex PCR; TCRdb stores just in-frame clones and leaves some out. The repertoire holds roughly 50,000 clones, with about 90% as singletons. These TCRs' antigens remain unknown. This specimen was unstimulated CD4+ T cells sorted from spleen or lymph node cells, taken before transplant. The receptor source for this set is a human donor who was the organ donor for an intestinal transplant.

This chain connects TRBV4-3 to TRBJ2-1; D is ambiguous. V was shortened by 1 base and J by 10 bases, with 11 bases between the two germline ends. CDR3 length: 13 amino acids. Germline CDR1 LGHNA, CDR2 YSLEER. This CDR3 reads CASSQVAKQEQFF. In DNA form, the CDR3 reads TGCGCCAGCAGCCAAGTCGCAAAGCAGGAGCAGTTCTTC.

This clone was counted once. This chain joins TRBV18 and TRBJ2-1; D remains unclear. Germline CDR1 is KGHSH and CDR2 is LQKENI. The CDR3 sequence is 12 residues long. V lost 0 bases, J lost 6 bases, and 3 bases lay in between. The CDR3 DNA sequence: TGTGCCAGCTCACCACCGGGCAATGAGCAGTTCTTC. This translates into CASSPPGNEQFF. Looking up the rest from reference TRBV18 and TRBJ2-1 gives the full variable domain: NAGVMQNPRHLVRRRGQEARLRCSPMKGHSHVYWYRQLPEEGLKFMVYLQKENIIDESGMPKERFSAEFPKEGPSILRIQQVVRGDSAAYFCASSPPGNEQFFGPGTRLTVL.

CDR3 DNA: TGTGCCAGCAGCCAAGTAATCTGGCGGGACAACCACGAGCAGTACTTC. It specifies CASSQVIWRDNHEQYF. The rearrangement uses TRBV4-2 and TRBJ2-7; D may be TRBD1 or TRBD2 (6 bases each). Trimming cost V 1 base and J 5 bases, with 18 bases left between them. Germline V gene lookup returns CDR1 LGHNA and CDR2 YNFKEQ. The CDR3 is 16 amino acids.

The chain couples TRBV19 to TRBJ1-2; weak D call: TRBD1 (5 bases). Germline V gene sequence: CDR1 LNHDA, CDR2 SQIVND (reference sequence). CDR3 length equals 15 residues. The V end was cut by 1 base, the J end by 1 base, with 10 bases between. The CDR3 protein is CASSIARQLNYGYTF. The CDR3 coding sequence is TGTGCCAGTAGTATAGCGAGACAGCTTAACTATGGCTACACCTTC. Full variable domain (outside the CDR3, taken from reference TRBV19 and TRBJ1-2): DGGITQSPKYLFRKEGQNVTLSCEQNLNHDAMYWYRQDPGQGLRLIYYSQIVNDFQKGDIAEGYSVSREKKESFPLTVTSAQKNPTAFYLCASSIARQLNYGYTFGSGTRLTVV.

The rearrangement links TRBV27 to TRBJ2-7; D unclear. CDR3 size: 17 residues. From germline, CDR1 is MNHEY and CDR2 SMNVEV (reference sequence). V was cut by 1 base and J by 2 bases, with 18 bases left in between. Here the CDR3 DNA reads TGTGCCAGCAGTTTATGGCCGGCACTGACCCCACCCTACGAGCAGTACTTC. Its protein is CASSLWPALTPPYEQYF.

This sequence joins TRBV28 and TRBJ2-1, with 7 bases matching TRBD2. Germline CDR1 is MDHEN and CDR2 is SYDVKM. Trimming removed 6 bases from V and 7 bases from J; junction bases left unmatched: 9. This CDR3 is 14 amino acids long. This chain's CDR3 is CASRDKRDGNEQFF. The CDR3 nucleotides are TGTGCCAGCAGAGATAAGCGGGACGGGAATGAGCAGTTCTTC.

V gene TRBV30 combines with J gene TRBJ1-2; D is ambiguous. The V gene lost 3 bases and the J gene lost 2 bases, with 10 bases spanning the gap. The germline CDR1 and CDR2 sequences are GTSNPN and SVGIG (reference sequence). The CDR3 totals 13 residues. DNA for the CDR3: TGTGCCTGGAGACCTGGTAGGAACTATGGCTACACCTTC. It codes for CAWRPGRNYGYTF.

The chain recombines TRBV10-1 with TRBJ1-6; TRBD1 matches at 9 bases. Germline lookup yields CDR1 WNHNN and CDR2 SYGVQD (reference sequence). CDR3 length equals 14 residues. After removal of 4 bases from V and 10 bases from J, the junction contained 5 bases not matched to a gene. The CDR3 sequence is CASSGEQGASPLHF. DNA for the CDR3: TGCGCCAGCAGTGGGGAACAGGGGGCCTCACCCCTCCACTTT.

The rearrangement joins TRBV7-6 to TRBJ1-5; D call uncertain. Germline loops: CDR1 SGHVS, CDR2 FNYEAQ. This CDR3 comprises 12 residues. Trimming took 2 bases from V and 7 from J, leaving 6 bases between them. The CDR3 nucleotides read TGTGCCAGCAGCTTATCAGTCCAGCCCCAGCATTTT. Protein product: CASSLSVQPQHF. Combining the CDR3 with reference TRBV7-6 and TRBJ1-5 gives the whole variable domain GAGVSQSPRYKVTKRGQDVALRCDPISGHVSLYWYRQALGQGPEFLTYFNYEAQQDKSGLPNDRFSAERPEGSISTLTIQRTEQRDSAMYRCASSLSVQPQHFGDGTRLSIL.

This sequence joins TRBV18 and TRBJ2-5, with 9 positions matching TRBD1. Looked up from germline, CDR1 is KGHSH and CDR2 is LQKENI. The J segment lost 5 bases and the V segment lost 4 bases, leaving 5 bases of the junction unmatched. This CDR3 comprises 14 residues. The CDR3 sequence is CASSQTGGRETQYF. DNA of the CDR3: TGTGCCAGCTCACAAACAGGGGGCAGGGAGACCCAGTACTTC. Based on the CDR3 plus reference TRBV18 and TRBJ2-5, the full variable domain is NAGVMQNPRHLVRRRGQEARLRCSPMKGHSHVYWYRQLPEEGLKFMVYLQKENIIDESGMPKERFSAEFPKEGPSILRIQQVVRGDSAAYFCASSQTGGRETQYFGPGTRLLVL.

The rearrangement joins TRBV4-3 to TRBJ2-1; 8 bases line up with TRBD2. The CDR3 loop spans 17 amino acids. The ends lost 5 bases at V and 4 bases at J; junction bases unmatched: 13. Germline V gene lookup returns CDR1 LGHNA and CDR2 YSLEER. CDR3 DNA sequence: TGCGCCAGCAGCAGGGTGATAGCGGGACTATCGTACAATGAGCAGTTCTTC. As protein: CASSRVIAGLSYNEQFF.

The chain carries TRBV7-2 and TRBJ2-1; TRBD2 aligns across 7 bases. Trimming removed 5 bases from V and 0 bases from J; junction bases left unmatched: 4. The germline V gene encodes CDR1 SGHTA and CDR2 FQGNSA. This CDR3 comprises 15 residues. In DNA form, the CDR3 reads TGTGCCAGCAGCCCATGGACTAGCTCCTACAATGAGCAGTTCTTC. It encodes CASSPWTSSYNEQFF.

The rearrangement joins TRBV27 to TRBJ1-1; 8 bases agree with TRBD1. V dropped 1 base and J dropped 7; count of bases not matched to a gene: 5. The CDR3 spans 14 residues. CDR1 and CDR2 (germline): MNHEY, SMNVEV (reference sequence). The CDR3 here is CASSLYPGTGEAFF. CDR3 in DNA: TGTGCCAGCAGTTTATACCCCGGGACAGGTGAAGCTTTCTTT.

The J gene is TRBJ2-1, the V gene TRBV18; D is ambiguous. This CDR3 is built from 13 residues. Between the trimmed V and J ends, which lost 2 bases and 4 bases, there was a span of 6 bases. Germline CDR1 is KGHSH and CDR2 is LQKENI. CDR3 loop: CASSPSLYNEQFF. In DNA form, the CDR3 reads TGTGCCAGCTCACCATCCCTATACAATGAGCAGTTCTTC.

The chain is built from TRBV5-4 and TRBJ2-7, with a tentative D call TRBD2 (5 bases). Germline V gene sequence: CDR1 SGHNT, CDR2 YYREEE (reference sequence). The CDR3 contains 14 residues. Trimming pared 4 bases from V and 2 bases from J, leaving 13 bases between. This CDR3 reads CASSQELGAYEQYF. CDR3 nucleotides: TGTGCCAGCAGCCAAGAACTCGGGGCCTACGAGCAGTACTTC.

V and J are TRBV27 and TRBJ2-5, with 14 nucleotides matching TRBD2. With 4 bases clipped from V and 6 bases from J, the junction kept 16 bases outside the gene matches. Germline V CDR1 and CDR2: MNHEY, SMNVEV (reference sequence). This CDR3 region has 19 residues. The CDR3 DNA sequence: TGTGCCAGCAGTTCGACAGGGGTGACGACTAGCGGGAGGGTAAAGACCCAGTACTTC. Amino acids: CASSSTGVTTSGRVKTQYF.

This chain connects TRBV5-1 to TRBJ2-7; 7 bases agree with TRBD1. CDR1 and CDR2 (germline): SGHRS, YFSETQ. There are 12 residues in the CDR3. With 4 bases clipped from V and 4 bases from J, the junction kept 2 bases outside the gene matches. The CDR3 nucleotides read TGCGCCAGCAGCATGGACAGGTACGAGCAGTACTTC. Its translation is CASSMDRYEQYF.

V usage is TRBV28 and J usage is TRBJ2-5; D possibly corresponds to TRBD2 (5 bases). The DNA end is more similar to TRBJ2-7, so the J call may be wrong. This CDR3 is 12 amino acids long. Germline V gene data show CDR1 as MDHEN and CDR2 as SYDVKM. CDR3 sequence reads: CASSLRGYEQYF. The CDR3 DNA sequence: TGTGCCAGCAGTTTACGGGGTTACGAGCAGTACTTC.

The rearrangement uses TRBV5-1 and TRBJ2-5; D is ambiguous. The J call may be mistaken, given a closer DNA end match to TRBJ2-7. This CDR3 is 12 amino acids long. Germline values: CDR1 SGHRS, CDR2 YFSETQ. CDR3: CASSREGYEQYF. CDR3 bases: TGCGCCAGCAGCCGAGAAGGCTACGAGCAGTACTTC.

This clone appeared a few times. V gene TRBV10-2 combines with J gene TRBJ2-7; D ambiguous. V lost 8 bases and J lost 2, with 4 bases in between. Germline CDR1 is WSHSY and CDR2 is SAAADI. This CDR3 has 10 amino acids. The CDR3 reads CASGTYEQYF. Here the CDR3 DNA reads TGCGCCAGCGGGACCTACGAGCAGTACTTC.